The rows below give T cell receptor beta chains drawn from one sample of a study of shared clonotypes between healthy human individuals. Measured with immunoSEQ multiplex PCR; TCRdb has only the in-frame clones, and not every one. The repertoire holds about 580,000 clones, with roughly 98% as singletons. The sequencing input was naive CD8+ T cells sorted from blood. All receptors derive from a man aged 30 to 39 in good health. CDR3s include the opening cysteine and the closing phenylalanine or tryptophan. A D gene is named only where the DNA matches it firmly. Rows give clone size only sometimes, using once, few, many, or a class for an expanded clone.

d_call: TRBD2
clone_size: NA
j_call: TRBJ2-7
v_call: TRBV28
cdr3_nt: TGTGCCAGCAGTTTATCTCTAGCGGGAGAGTCGACCTACGAGCAGTACTTC
cdr3_aa: CASSLSLAGESTYEQYF

d_call: NA
clone_size: NA
j_call: TRBJ2-1
v_call: TRBV27
cdr3_nt: TGTGCCAGCAGATCAGGGGGGGGTCCATACGCTGAGCAGTTCTTC
cdr3_aa: CASRSGGGPYAEQFF

d_call: NA
clone_size: once
j_call: TRBJ2-7
v_call: TRBV28
cdr3_nt: TGTGCCAGCAGTTTATGGGGCGGCGAGCAGTACTTC
cdr3_aa: CASSLWGGEQYF

d_call: TRBD1
clone_size: NA
j_call: TRBJ2-5
v_call: TRBV19
cdr3_nt: TGTGCCAGTAGTTACCGGGACAGGGGAAAAGAGACCCAGTACTTC
cdr3_aa: CASSYRDRGKETQYF

d_call: NA
clone_size: NA
j_call: TRBJ2-1
v_call: TRBV7-9
cdr3_nt: TGTGCCAGCAGCTTAGTGGTGCAGGAGCAGTTCTTC
cdr3_aa: CASSLVVQEQFF

d_call: NA
clone_size: NA
j_call: TRBJ1-3
v_call: TRBV19
cdr3_nt: TGTGCCAGCACTACAGGGCCGGGAAACACCATATATTTT
cdr3_aa: CASTTGPGNTIYF

d_call: TRBD1
clone_size: NA
j_call: TRBJ1-5
v_call: TRBV5-6
cdr3_nt: TGTGCCAGCAGCTTGGCGGGAGGGGGCGTTCAGCCCCAGCATTTT
cdr3_aa: CASSLAGGGVQPQHF

d_call: NA
clone_size: NA
j_call: TRBJ2-7
v_call: TRBV7-6
cdr3_nt: TGTGCCAGCAGCTTAGGTTTGGGATATCCCTACGAGCAGTACTTC
cdr3_aa: CASSLGLGYPYEQYF

d_call: TRBD1
clone_size: NA
j_call: TRBJ1-2
v_call: TRBV15
cdr3_nt: TGTGCCACCAGCAGAGGGACAGGGGCGTCGGGTGGCTACACCTTC
cdr3_aa: CATSRGTGASGGYTF

d_call: NA
clone_size: NA
j_call: TRBJ1-1
v_call: TRBV27
cdr3_nt: TGTGCCAGCAGTTTATATGGGGAGGAGGCTTTCTTT
cdr3_aa: CASSLYGEEAFF

d_call: NA
clone_size: NA
j_call: TRBJ1-1
v_call: TRBV7-9
cdr3_nt: TGTGCCAGCAGCCCATGGGAGGGGGGGAACACTGAAGCTTTCTTT
cdr3_aa: CASSPWEGGNTEAFF

d_call: NA
clone_size: NA
j_call: TRBJ2-6
v_call: TRBV7-3
cdr3_nt: TGTGCCAGCAGCTTCATACGTGGCTCTGGGGCCAACGTCCTGACTTTC
cdr3_aa: CASSFIRGSGANVLTF

d_call: NA
clone_size: once
j_call: TRBJ2-7
v_call: TRBV10-2
cdr3_nt: TGCGCCTCCCAGGTGGGAGCCACCTACGAGCAGTACTTC
cdr3_aa: CASQVGATYEQYF

d_call: NA
clone_size: NA
j_call: TRBJ2-1
v_call: TRBV5-1
cdr3_nt: TGCGCCAGCAGCTTAGGGGACTCTTCAGGGAATGAGCAGTTCTTC
cdr3_aa: CASSLGDSSGNEQFF

d_call: TRBD2
clone_size: NA
j_call: TRBJ2-5
v_call: TRBV6-6
cdr3_nt: TGTGCCAGCAGCCCACTAGCGGGAGGAACCCAAGAGACCCAGTACTTC
cdr3_aa: CASSPLAGGTQETQYF

d_call: TRBD1
clone_size: NA
j_call: TRBJ2-1
v_call: TRBV5-6
cdr3_nt: TGTGCCAGCAGCTCCCGGGACAGGGTCTACAATGAGCAGTTCTTC
cdr3_aa: CASSSRDRVYNEQFF

d_call: NA
clone_size: NA
j_call: TRBJ2-7
v_call: TRBV4-2
cdr3_nt: TGTGCCAGCAGCCAAGATCAGGGCACGGTCTACGAGCAGTACTTC
cdr3_aa: CASSQDQGTVYEQYF

d_call: NA
clone_size: NA
j_call: TRBJ2-1
v_call: TRBV27
cdr3_nt: TGTGCCAGCAGCCACCGAACCGATGAGCAGTTCTTC
cdr3_aa: CASSHRTDEQFF

d_call: NA
clone_size: NA
j_call: TRBJ2-7
v_call: TRBV30
cdr3_nt: TGTGCCTGGAGTGTTCGTGGGATCGGGTACGAGCAGTACTTC
cdr3_aa: CAWSVRGIGYEQYF

d_call: NA
clone_size: NA
j_call: TRBJ2-7
v_call: TRBV20-1
cdr3_nt: TGCAGTGCCGGAGGGGGCGAGCAGTACTTC
cdr3_aa: CSAGGGEQYF

d_call: NA
clone_size: NA
j_call: TRBJ2-7
v_call: TRBV7-6
cdr3_nt: TGTGCCAGCAGCTTACTAGCTAGCGAAACCTCCTACGAGCAGTACTTC
cdr3_aa: CASSLLASETSYEQYF

d_call: NA
clone_size: NA
j_call: TRBJ2-7
v_call: TRBV29-1
cdr3_nt: TGCAGCGTCCAGGGAGACCCCTACGAGCAGTACTTC
cdr3_aa: CSVQGDPYEQYF

d_call: NA
clone_size: NA
j_call: TRBJ2-5
v_call: TRBV19
cdr3_nt: TGTGCCAGTAGTATAATGGCGGGGGAGACCCAGTACTTC
cdr3_aa: CASSIMAGETQYF